A selection of T cell receptor beta chains follows, all from one sample in a study of PD-1 blockade in mismatch repair-deficient tumors. Some clones are missing from TCRdb's copy, which holds only in-frame ones; the method was immunoSEQ multiplex PCR. The sample records about 68,000 clones, approximately 78% being singletons. The sequencing used peripheral blood, collected 2 weeks after starting pembrolizumab. The source of these receptors is an adult with mismatch repair-deficient cancer. Both conserved end residues are part of each CDR3. D genes are given only for firm matches. Clone size is stated in some rows and not others, as once, few, many or a class when expanded.

D	J	size	V	CDR3	DNA
-	TRBJ2-5	-	TRBV2	CATHRDRTQETQYF	TGTGCCACGCACCGGGACCGAACTCAAGAGACCCAGTACTTC
TRBD1	TRBJ1-1	-	TRBV2	CASSWTGGTEAFF	TGTGCCAGCAGTTGGACAGGGGGCACTGAAGCTTTCTTT
-	TRBJ2-5	-	TRBV7-7	CAVSGTTLLSETQYF	TGTGCCGTGTCCGGGACCACCCTTCTTTCGGAGACCCAGTACTTC
-	TRBJ1-5	-	TRBV2	CASSERGNQPQHF	TGTGCCAGCAGTGAAAGGGGTAATCAGCCCCAGCATTTT
-	TRBJ2-1	once	TRBV7-3	CASSQLAGAASSYNEQFF	TGTGCCAGCAGCCAGCTGGCAGGGGCGGCAAGCTCCTACAATGAGCAGTTCTTC
TRBD1	TRBJ1-5	-	TRBV7-9	CASSAQGTGNQPQHF	TGTGCCAGCAGCGCCCAAGGGACAGGCAATCAGCCCCAGCATTTT
-	TRBJ2-3	-	TRBV5-1	CASSLVGTDTQYF	TGCGCCAGCAGCTTGGTAGGGACAGATACGCAGTATTTT
-	TRBJ1-3	-	TRBV5-1	CASSPQQGPGNTIYF	TGCGCCAGCAGCCCACAACAGGGACCTGGAAACACCATATATTTT
TRBD2	TRBJ2-1	-	TRBV6-1	CASISGSSYNEQFF	TGTGCCAGCATTAGCGGGAGCTCCTACAATGAGCAGTTCTTC
-	TRBJ2-5	-	TRBV10-2	CASSRARREETQYF	TGCGCCAGCAGTCGAGCAAGACGGGAAGAGACCCAGTACTTC